This T cell receptor beta chain was obtained from a study of CD4 T cells in relation to SARS-CoV-2 and coronaviruses. Assay used: immunoSEQ multiplex PCR; TCRdb lists only in-frame clones, some missing. The sample lists about 26,000 clones, about four fifths occurring once. CDR1 WSHSY and CDR2 SAAADI come from the germline V gene. This CDR3 is 13 amino acids long. V was clipped by 0 bases and J by 10 bases, with 10 bases between them. A note on this clone: The antigen remains unidentified.

Before the COVID-19 pandemic, during about 2010-2018, CD4+ T cells were taken from unexposed donors. After 10 to 11 days of culture, CD4+ T cells were isolated. The sequence derives from a human donor in good health. This rearrangement joins TRBV10-2 to TRBJ2-1; TRBD2 is a possible D gene (5 bases). The source material was CD4+ T cells from PBMCs, cultured in vitro. The CDR3 protein is CASSESGVGEQFF. The DNA of the CDR3 is TGCGCCAGCAGTGAGTCGGGAGTAGGGGAGCAGTTCTTC.